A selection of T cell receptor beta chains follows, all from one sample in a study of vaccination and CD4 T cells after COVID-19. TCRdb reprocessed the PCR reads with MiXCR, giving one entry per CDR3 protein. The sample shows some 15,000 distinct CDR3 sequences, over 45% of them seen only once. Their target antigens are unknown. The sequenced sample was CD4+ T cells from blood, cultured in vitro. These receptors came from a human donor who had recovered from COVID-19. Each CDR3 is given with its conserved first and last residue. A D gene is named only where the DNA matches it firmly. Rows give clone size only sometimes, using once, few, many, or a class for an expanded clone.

cdr3_nt: TGTGCCAGCAACTCAAGAGAGGGGTCTCGGGGCTACACCTTC
cdr3_aa: CASNSREGSRGYTF
v_call: TRBV6-1
clone_size: NA
j_call: TRBJ1-2
d_call: NA

cdr3_nt: TGTGCCAGCAGTTTCGATCGACTACGCGGGAGGTACGAGCAGTACTTC
cdr3_aa: CASSFDRLRGRYEQYF
v_call: TRBV28
clone_size: NA
j_call: TRBJ2-7
d_call: TRBD2

cdr3_nt: TGTGCCAGCAGTGGGGAGAACACCGGGGAGCTGTTTTTT
cdr3_aa: CASSGENTGELFF
v_call: TRBV2
clone_size: NA
j_call: TRBJ2-2
d_call: NA

cdr3_nt: TGTGCCAGCAGTCTGCCACAGGGGGCGAGTCAGCCCCAGCATTTT
cdr3_aa: CASSLPQGASQPQHF
v_call: TRBV28
clone_size: NA
j_call: TRBJ1-5
d_call: TRBD1

cdr3_nt: TGCAGTGCCCAGGTGAGCCAGGGTGGCAATCAGCCCCAGCATTTT
cdr3_aa: CSAQVSQGGNQPQHF
v_call: TRBV20-1
clone_size: NA
j_call: TRBJ1-5
d_call: NA

cdr3_nt: TGTGCCAGCAATAGGGGGCACACCGGGGAGCTGTTTTTT
cdr3_aa: CASNRGHTGELFF
v_call: TRBV6-2/TRBV6-3
clone_size: NA
j_call: TRBJ2-2
d_call: TRBD1

cdr3_nt: TGTGCCAGCACTGGACAGGACTACCCTGGAAACACCATATATTTT
cdr3_aa: CASTGQDYPGNTIYF
v_call: TRBV2
clone_size: NA
j_call: TRBJ1-3
d_call: TRBD1

cdr3_nt: TGTGCCAGCAGCCTAACTTACACCGGGGAGCTGTTTTTT
cdr3_aa: CASSLTYTGELFF
v_call: TRBV7-2
clone_size: NA
j_call: TRBJ2-2
d_call: NA

cdr3_nt: TGTGCCACCAGCAGGGACAGAGACCAAGAGACCCAGTACTTC
cdr3_aa: CATSRDRDQETQYF
v_call: TRBV15
clone_size: NA
j_call: TRBJ2-5
d_call: NA

cdr3_nt: TGTGCCAGCAGCTATGGACCCAGGGGTGATCTCTACGAGCAGTACTTC
cdr3_aa: CASSYGPRGDLYEQYF
v_call: TRBV7-9
clone_size: NA
j_call: TRBJ2-7
d_call: NA

cdr3_nt: TGCGCCAGCAGCCTACGAGAGGGAGATCAGCCCCAGCATTTT
cdr3_aa: CASSLREGDQPQHF
v_call: TRBV7-2
clone_size: NA
j_call: TRBJ1-5
d_call: NA

cdr3_nt: TGTGCCAGCAGTGATTCGGGGCTACTAAGGGAGCAGTACTTC
cdr3_aa: CASSDSGLLREQYF
v_call: TRBV2
clone_size: NA
j_call: TRBJ2-7
d_call: NA

cdr3_nt: TGCGCCAGCAGCCAAGATTGGTCCCCGGGACAGGGCTACAATGAGCAGTTCTTC
cdr3_aa: CASSQDWSPGQGYNEQFF
v_call: TRBV4-1
clone_size: NA
j_call: TRBJ2-1
d_call: TRBD1

cdr3_nt: TGTGCCAGCAGCCCGGAGGTTCCCTCGGGCTACACCTTC
cdr3_aa: CASSPEVPSGYTF
v_call: TRBV7-6
clone_size: few
j_call: TRBJ1-2
d_call: NA

cdr3_nt: TGCAGTGCCATGAGGACAGGACCGAACACTGAAGCTTTCTTT
cdr3_aa: CSAMRTGPNTEAFF
v_call: TRBV20-1
clone_size: few
j_call: TRBJ1-1
d_call: TRBD1

cdr3_nt: TGTGCCAGTAGTCCCAGCACAGATACGCAGTATTTT
cdr3_aa: CASSPSTDTQYF
v_call: TRBV19
clone_size: NA
j_call: TRBJ2-3
d_call: NA

cdr3_nt: TGTGCCAGCAGCATTGGAGGGGATGGCTACACCTTC
cdr3_aa: CASSIGGDGYTF
v_call: TRBV7-9
clone_size: NA
j_call: TRBJ1-2
d_call: NA

cdr3_nt: TGCAGTGCTGACAGGGAAAGTTTGTATTTT
cdr3_aa: CSADRESLYF
v_call: TRBV20-1
clone_size: NA
j_call: TRBJ2-3
d_call: TRBD1

cdr3_nt: TGTGCCAGCAGTCAAGCCGGGACACCACACTACGAGCAGTACTTC
cdr3_aa: CASSQAGTPHYEQYF
v_call: TRBV6-1
clone_size: few
j_call: TRBJ2-7
d_call: NA

cdr3_nt: TGTGCCAGCAGTTTATTCGCGAGGGAGACCCAGTACTTC
cdr3_aa: CASSLFARETQYF
v_call: TRBV28
clone_size: NA
j_call: TRBJ2-5
d_call: NA

cdr3_nt: TGCAGTGCTAGTACCGGGACAGGGGCCATCTTCGGTGGCTACACCTTC
cdr3_aa: CSASTGTGAIFGGYTF
v_call: TRBV20-1
clone_size: NA
j_call: TRBJ1-2
d_call: TRBD1

cdr3_nt: TGTGCCAGCACCCATCTAGCCAAAAACATTCAGTACTTC
cdr3_aa: CASTHLAKNIQYF
v_call: TRBV6-1
clone_size: NA
j_call: TRBJ2-4
d_call: NA

cdr3_nt: TGTGCCAGTCGGGACAGGGGCAATCAGCCCCAGCATTTT
cdr3_aa: CASRDRGNQPQHF
v_call: TRBV19
clone_size: NA
j_call: TRBJ1-5
d_call: TRBD1

cdr3_nt: TGTGCCAGCAGCCCCCCGGGGTCAAACATTCAGTACTTC
cdr3_aa: CASSPPGSNIQYF
v_call: TRBV7-9
clone_size: NA
j_call: TRBJ2-4
d_call: NA

cdr3_nt: TGTGCCAGCAGCCATACAGGGTATCGGGGCTACACCTTC
cdr3_aa: CASSHTGYRGYTF
v_call: TRBV28
clone_size: NA
j_call: TRBJ1-2
d_call: NA

cdr3_nt: TGTGCCACCAGCACTGGGGGGGCTAGCGCTTACAATGAGCAGTTCTTC
cdr3_aa: CATSTGGASAYNEQFF
v_call: TRBV15
clone_size: NA
j_call: TRBJ2-1
d_call: NA

cdr3_nt: TGTGCCAGCGGCCCTTCAGGGGGTACCAATCAGCCCCAGCATTTT
cdr3_aa: CASGPSGGTNQPQHF
v_call: TRBV12-3/TRBV12-4
clone_size: NA
j_call: TRBJ1-5
d_call: TRBD1

cdr3_nt: TGTGCCAGCAGCGAACAGGGGAAAGAGACCCAGTACTTC
cdr3_aa: CASSEQGKETQYF
v_call: TRBV3-1
clone_size: NA
j_call: TRBJ2-5
d_call: TRBD1

cdr3_nt: TGTGCCAGCAGCTTAAGACTAGCGGGGACCGGGGAGCTGTTTTTT
cdr3_aa: CASSLRLAGTGELFF
v_call: TRBV7-9
clone_size: few
j_call: TRBJ2-2
d_call: TRBD2

cdr3_nt: TGCAGCGTTGAATCAACAGCATACAATGAGCAGTTCTTC
cdr3_aa: CSVESTAYNEQFF
v_call: TRBV29-1
clone_size: NA
j_call: TRBJ2-1
d_call: NA

cdr3_nt: TGTGCCAGCAGTGAACAGACGATTGGTAGCGGGAGGGAAGATACGCAGTATTTT
cdr3_aa: CASSEQTIGSGREDTQYF
v_call: TRBV6-1
clone_size: NA
j_call: TRBJ2-3
d_call: TRBD2

cdr3_nt: NA
cdr3_aa: CISVPEAYKFALAGPVINTGELFF
v_call: TRBV7-5
clone_size: NA
j_call: TRBJ2-2
d_call: NA

cdr3_nt: TGTGCCAGTAGTATGGGAGATACGCAGTATTTT
cdr3_aa: CASSMGDTQYF
v_call: TRBV19
clone_size: NA
j_call: TRBJ2-3
d_call: NA

cdr3_nt: TGTGCCAGCAGCGGCCCCTCAGGGGGAGAGACCCAGTACTTC
cdr3_aa: CASSGPSGGETQYF
v_call: TRBV7-8
clone_size: few
j_call: TRBJ2-5
d_call: TRBD1

cdr3_nt: TGCGCCAGCAGCTTTGGGGGGCCGTACGAGCAGTACTTC
cdr3_aa: CASSFGGPYEQYF
v_call: TRBV5-1
clone_size: NA
j_call: TRBJ2-7
d_call: NA

cdr3_nt: TGTGCCACCAGCAGAGCGGGGAAGTTGGAGACCCAGTACTTC
cdr3_aa: CATSRAGKLETQYF
v_call: TRBV15
clone_size: few
j_call: TRBJ2-5
d_call: NA

cdr3_nt: TGTGCCAGCAGTAGGGTTGGGGCAGATACGCAGTATTTT
cdr3_aa: CASSRVGADTQYF
v_call: TRBV27
clone_size: NA
j_call: TRBJ2-3
d_call: NA

cdr3_nt: TGTGCCACCAGGAGGGGGGATACGCAGTATTTT
cdr3_aa: CATRRGDTQYF
v_call: TRBV24-1
clone_size: NA
j_call: TRBJ2-3
d_call: NA

cdr3_nt: TGTGCCAGCATGGGGGCGGGAGATGGGCTAGAGACCCAGTACTTC
cdr3_aa: CASMGAGDGLETQYF
v_call: TRBV12-3/TRBV12-4
clone_size: NA
j_call: TRBJ2-5
d_call: NA